This TCR beta chain was obtained from a study of human T cells and chemical hapten exposure. Study context: DPC at 2% was the sensitizing agent, placed on about 2 cm by about 2 cm of upper inner arm skin.

Regarding time point: pre-sensitization, week 0. Treatment indicated: therapeutic diphenylcyclopropenone sensitization with weekly scalp DPC. TCRdb reprocessed the RACE reads via MiXCR and lists one record per CDR3 protein. The sample contains 300,000 to 450,000 distinct CDR3 sequences, around 5% of which appear only once. The source material was whole blood, sampled in connection with sensitization to the hapten diphenylcyclopropenone (DPC). The receptor comes from a woman aged 18-35 years with alopecia areata. Some clones in this sample may be carry-over from other donors' samples.

Here the CDR3 DNA reads TGTGCCAGCAGTGAATCCTTTTCCTACGAGCAGTACTTC. Protein: CASSESFSYEQYF. V gene TRBV25-1 combines with J gene TRBJ2-7; D gene ambiguous. Germline CDR1 is MGHDK and CDR2 is SYGVNS. V shed 1 base and J shed 1 base, with 5 bases lying between them. The CDR3 has 13 amino acids.